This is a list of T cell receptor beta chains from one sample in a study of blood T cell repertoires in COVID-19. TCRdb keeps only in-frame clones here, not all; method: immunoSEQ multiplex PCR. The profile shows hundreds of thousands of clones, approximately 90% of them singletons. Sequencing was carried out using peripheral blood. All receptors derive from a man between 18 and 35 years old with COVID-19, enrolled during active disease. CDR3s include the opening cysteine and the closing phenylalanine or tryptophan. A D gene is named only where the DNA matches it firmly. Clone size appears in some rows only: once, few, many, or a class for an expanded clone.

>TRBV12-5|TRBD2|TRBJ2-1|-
TGTGCTAGTGGTCCGGGGACTAGCGGGAGGAGTGAGTTCTTC
CASGPGTSGRSEFF
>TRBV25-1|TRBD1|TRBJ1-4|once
TGTGCCAGCAGGGACAGGGTGGCTAATGAAAAACTGTTTTTT
CASRDRVANEKLFF
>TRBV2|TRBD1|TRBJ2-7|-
TGTGCCAGCAGCCAAGGGACAGGGGGCTACGAGCAGTACTTC
CASSQGTGGYEQYF
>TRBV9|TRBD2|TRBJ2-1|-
TGTGCCAGCAGCGGAATAGGGACTAGCGGGGGGCATCCGCAGTTCTTC
CASSGIGTSGGHPQFF
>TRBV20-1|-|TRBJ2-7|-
TGCAGTGCTAGAGCTCCTACCGCGGAGTACTTC
CSARAPTAEYF
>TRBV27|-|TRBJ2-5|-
TGTGCCAGCAGTTTCCGCGGACACATCCAAGAGACCCAGTACTTC
CASSFRGHIQETQYF
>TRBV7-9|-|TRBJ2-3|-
TGTGCCAGCAGCAACGCTGGGCCTTTCGCTAGCACAGATACGCAGTATTTT
CASSNAGPFASTDTQYF
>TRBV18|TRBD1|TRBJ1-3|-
TGTGCCAGCTCACCCGGGACAGGGGTAGTGAACACCATATATTTT
CASSPGTGVVNTIYF
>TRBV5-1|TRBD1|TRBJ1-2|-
TGCGCCAGCAGCTTGGATACAGGGGCGGTAGTTGGCTACACCTTC
CASSLDTGAVVGYTF
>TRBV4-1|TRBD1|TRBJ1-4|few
TGCGCCAGCAGCCGTGAAGACGTAGGGGGCCGTAATGAAAAACTGTTTTTT
CASSREDVGGRNEKLFF
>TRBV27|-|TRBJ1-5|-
TGTGCCAGCAGCCTAAATCTCTGTCAGCCCCAGCATTTT
CASSLNLCQPQHF
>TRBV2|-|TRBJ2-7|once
TGTGCCAGCAGAGCGACCTACGAGCAGTACTTC
CASRATYEQYF
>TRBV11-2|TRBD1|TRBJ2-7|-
TGTGCCAGCAGCTTAGCCCCACTCTCCCACAGGGGTACCTACGAGCAGTACTTC
CASSLAPLSHRGTYEQYF
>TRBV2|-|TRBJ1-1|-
TGTGCCAGCAGTGATCGACATCTTGAAGCTTTCTTT
CASSDRHLEAFF
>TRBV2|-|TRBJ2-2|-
TGTGCCAGTACCCCGAACCCCGGGACTGGCGGTTTGGGGGAGCTGTTTTTT
CASTPNPGTGGLGELFF
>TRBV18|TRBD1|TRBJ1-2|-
TGTGCCAGCTCACCCTCAAGACAGGGGGCTACTAACTATGGCTACACCTTC
CASSPSRQGATNYGYTF
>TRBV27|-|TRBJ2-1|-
TGTGCCAGCAGAGGGGGGGGTTCCTCAGTCAATGAGCAGTTCTTC
CASRGGGSSVNEQFF
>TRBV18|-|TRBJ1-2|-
TGTGCCAGCTCACGGGGGGCTAACTATGGCTACACCTTC
CASSRGANYGYTF
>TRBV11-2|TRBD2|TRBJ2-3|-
TGTGCCAGCAGCCCTAGACTAGCGGGGGGGCCGAGCACAGATACGCAGTATTTT
CASSPRLAGGPSTDTQYF
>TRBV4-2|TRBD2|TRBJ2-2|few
TGTGCCAGCAGCCAGAGCGGGAGTCGGGAAACCGGGGAGCTGTTTTTT
CASSQSGSRETGELFF
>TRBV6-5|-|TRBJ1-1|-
TGTGCCAGCTATGAGAGGACAGCTAACACTGAAGCTTTCTTT
CASYERTANTEAFF
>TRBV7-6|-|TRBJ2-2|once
TGTGCCAGCAGCTTAGTCTTTCGGGACTCATTTCAAGGGGAAACCGGGGAGCTGTTTTTT
CASSLVFRDSFQGETGELFF
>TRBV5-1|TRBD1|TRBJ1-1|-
TGCGCCAGCAGCTTGGCTCGGGGGACAGGGGAGTCTGAAGCTTTCTTT
CASSLARGTGESEAFF
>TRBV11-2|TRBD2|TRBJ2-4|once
TGTGCCAGCAGGGGACTAGCGGGGTTAACCAAAAACATTCAGTACTTC
CASRGLAGLTKNIQYF
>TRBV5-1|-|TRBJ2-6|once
TGCGCCACTGCCCGACAGGCTGTTACAGGGGCCAACGTCCTGACTTTC
CATARQAVTGANVLTF
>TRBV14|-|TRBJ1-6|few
TGTGCCAGCAGCCAAGGCTATAGTTCTTCACCCCTCCACTTT
CASSQGYSSSPLHF
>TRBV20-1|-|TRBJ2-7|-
TGCAGTGCTAGTCGTTCGACCGCGCGGGACGAGCAGTACTTC
CSASRSTARDEQYF
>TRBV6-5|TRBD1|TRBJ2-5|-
TGTGCCAGCAGTAAGACAGGGAAGAAAGAGACCCAGTACTTC
CASSKTGKKETQYF
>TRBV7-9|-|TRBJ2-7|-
TGTGCCAGCAGCTTAGCGATCGGGGGAACCTACGAGCAGTACTTC
CASSLAIGGTYEQYF
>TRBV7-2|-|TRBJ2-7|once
TGTGCCAGCAGCTTAGTATACGAGCAGTACTTC
CASSLVYEQYF
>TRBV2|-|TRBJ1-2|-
TGTGCCAGCAGTGTCGGCGGGTTTGGCTACACCTTC
CASSVGGFGYTF
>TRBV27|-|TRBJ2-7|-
TGTGCCAGCAGTTACGGGGTAGAGCAGTACTTC
CASSYGVEQYF
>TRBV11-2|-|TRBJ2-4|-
TGTGCCAGCAGCTTAGTCACTCAAGCCAAAAACATTCAGTACTTC
CASSLVTQAKNIQYF
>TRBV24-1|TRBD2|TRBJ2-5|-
TGTGCCACCCCCCTAGAGGGACTAGCTCACCGGGGAGAGACCCAGTACTTC
CATPLEGLAHRGETQYF
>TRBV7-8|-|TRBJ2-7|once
TGTGCCAGCAGCTTACGCGGGTCCTACGAGCAGTACTTC
CASSLRGSYEQYF
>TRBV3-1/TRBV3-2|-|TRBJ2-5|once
TGTGCCAGCAGCCCAAAAAACGGGTTAACGGAGACCCAGTACTTC
CASSPKNGLTETQYF
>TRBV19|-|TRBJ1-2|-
TGTGCCAGTAGTATAGACCCTGGTGCTCTAGATGGCTACACCTTC
CASSIDPGALDGYTF
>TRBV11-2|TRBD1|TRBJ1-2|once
TGTGCCAGCAGCTTAGATTGGGACAGCCGTAGAGGCTACACCTTC
CASSLDWDSRRGYTF
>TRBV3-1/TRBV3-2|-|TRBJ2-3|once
TGTGCCAGCAGAAAAGGGGATGGCACAGATACGCAGTATTTT
CASRKGDGTDTQYF
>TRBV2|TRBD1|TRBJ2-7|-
TGTGCCAGCAGTCAGGGGACAGGGGGATATTACGAGCAGTACTTC
CASSQGTGGYYEQYF
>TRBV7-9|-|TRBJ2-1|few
TGTGCCAGCAGCTTAGCTGGAGCCGTTGAGCAGTTCTTC
CASSLAGAVEQFF